This TCR beta chain stems from a study of OX40 agonist ivuxolimab in advanced cancers. Study at large: Ivuxolimab is a fully human IgG2 antibody that activates OX40 (CD134). Patients achieving partial responses numbered three: one hepatocellular carcinoma case and two cutaneous melanoma cases. Patients received intravenous ivuxolimab every 2 weeks at 0.01 to 10 mg/kg. Study outcomes and limitations: Clonal expansion by week 6 occurred in CD4+ and CD8+ blood T cells (at 0.1 to 3.0 mg/kg).

With regard to this clone: Its antigen is currently unknown.

Only in-frame clones appear in the TCRdb table, and some are missing; sequencing was by immunoSEQ multiplex PCR. The table has over 35,000 clones, about 85% seen once. The CDR3 runs to 11 residues. Germline assignment: CDR1 SEHNR and CDR2 FQNEAQ (reference sequence). The V end was cut by 2 bases, the J end by 7 bases, with 5 bases between. The source is an adult with an advanced solid tumor such as melanoma, head and neck, liver or kidney cancer. The material was CD4+ or CD8+ T cells sorted from blood, obtained in a trial of the OX40 agonist ivuxolimab. The chain links TRBV7-9 to TRBJ1-1; D uncertain. The CDR3 sequence: CASSLSVEAFF. In DNA form, the CDR3 reads TGTGCCAGCAGCTTATCAGTTGAAGCTTTCTTT.